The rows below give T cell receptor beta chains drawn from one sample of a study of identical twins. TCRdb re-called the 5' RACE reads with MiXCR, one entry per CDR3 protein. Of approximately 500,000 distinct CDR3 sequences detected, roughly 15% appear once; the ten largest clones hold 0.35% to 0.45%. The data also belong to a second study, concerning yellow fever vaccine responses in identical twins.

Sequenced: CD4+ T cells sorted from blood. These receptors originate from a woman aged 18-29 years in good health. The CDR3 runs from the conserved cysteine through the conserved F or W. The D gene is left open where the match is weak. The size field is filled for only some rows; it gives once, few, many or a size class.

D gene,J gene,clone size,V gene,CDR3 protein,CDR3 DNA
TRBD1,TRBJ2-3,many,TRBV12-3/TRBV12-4,CASSQDRASGDTQYF,TGTGCCAGCAGCCAGGACAGGGCCTCGGGTGATACGCAGTATTTT
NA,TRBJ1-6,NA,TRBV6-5,CASSYSRGNSPLHF,TGTGCCAGCAGTTACTCGCGGGGTAATTCACCCCTCCACTTT
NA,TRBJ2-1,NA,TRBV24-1,CATSAGVPSEQFF,TGTGCCACCAGTGCAGGGGTACCCAGTGAGCAGTTCTTC
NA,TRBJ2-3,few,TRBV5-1,CASSLAAHTDTQYF,TGCGCCAGCAGCTTGGCGGCTCACACAGATACGCAGTATTTT
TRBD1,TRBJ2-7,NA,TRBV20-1,CCARDLGTGDSYEQYF,TGCTGTGCTAGAGATTTGGGGACAGGGGACTCCTACGAGCAGTACTTC
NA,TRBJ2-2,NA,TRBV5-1,CASSPEVGELFF,TGCGCCAGCAGCCCGGAGGTCGGGGAGCTGTTTTTT
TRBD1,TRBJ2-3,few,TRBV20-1,CSARGGGTGTTDTQYF,TGCAGTGCTAGAGGTGGTGGGACAGGGACCACAGATACGCAGTATTTT
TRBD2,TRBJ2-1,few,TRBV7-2,CASSQPGLAGGHEQFF,TGTGCCAGCAGCCAACCCGGACTAGCGGGAGGGCATGAGCAGTTCTTC
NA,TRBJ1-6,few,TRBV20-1,CSARARRGFNNSPLHF,TGCAGTGCTAGGGCGCGCAGGGGTTTTAATAATTCACCCCTCCACTTT
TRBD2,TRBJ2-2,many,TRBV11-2,CASSLDGTSGRVTGELFF,TGTGCCAGCAGCTTAGATGGGACTAGCGGGAGGGTGACCGGGGAGCTGTTTTTT
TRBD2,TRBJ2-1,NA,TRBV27,CASSLQLAGGPGEQFF,TGTGCCAGCAGTTTACAACTAGCGGGAGGGCCGGGTGAGCAGTTCTTC
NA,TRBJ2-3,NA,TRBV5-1,CASSLARLPTDTQYF,TGCGCCAGCAGCTTGGCCCGGCTTCCCACAGATACGCAGTATTTT
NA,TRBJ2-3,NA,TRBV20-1,CSAMRQNTDTQYF,TGCAGTGCTATGCGCCAGAACACAGATACGCAGTATTTT
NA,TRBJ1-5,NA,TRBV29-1,CSVAQGFSNQPQHF,TGCAGCGTTGCTCAGGGGTTTAGCAATCAGCCCCAGCATTTT
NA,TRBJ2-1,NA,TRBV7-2,CASSQPLATSYNEQFF,TGTGCCAGCAGCCAACCCCTAGCAACGTCCTACAATGAGCAGTTCTTC
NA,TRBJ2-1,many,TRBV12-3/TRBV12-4,CASGRIHEQFF,TGTGCCAGCGGAAGGATCCATGAGCAGTTCTTC
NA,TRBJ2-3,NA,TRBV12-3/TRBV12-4,CASSLRVAGTDTQYF,TGTGCCAGCAGCCTCAGGGTAGCGGGCACAGATACGCAGTATTTT
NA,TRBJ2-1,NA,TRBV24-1,CATSDHPGQGFSYNEQFF,TGTGCCACCAGTGACCACCCCGGGCAGGGGTTCTCCTACAATGAGCAGTTCTTC
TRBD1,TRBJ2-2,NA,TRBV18,CASSPVMTGVYLFF,TGTGCCAGCTCCCCTGTTATGACAGGGGTGTACCTGTTTTTT
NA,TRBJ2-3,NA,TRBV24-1,CATSDSRRGPGDTQYF,TGTGCCACCAGTGATTCCCGACGGGGGCCGGGAGATACGCAGTATTTT
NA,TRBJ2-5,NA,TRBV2,CASSETPGTQYF,TGTGCCAGCAGTGAAACCCCAGGGACCCAGTACTTC
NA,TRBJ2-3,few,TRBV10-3,CAIRAAPTDTQYF,TGTGCCATCAGGGCGGCGCCCACAGATACGCAGTATTTT
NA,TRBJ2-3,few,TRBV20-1,CSGSGAGTDTQYF,TGCAGTGGTTCGGGGGCGGGCACAGATACGCAGTATTTT
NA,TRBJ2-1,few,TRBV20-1,CSARQGETSYNEQFF,TGCAGTGCTAGACAGGGAGAGACCTCCTACAATGAGCAGTTCTTC
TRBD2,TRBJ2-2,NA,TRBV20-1,CSASKGLAGGTDTGELFF,TGCAGTGCTAGCAAGGGACTAGCGGGAGGGACGGACACCGGGGAGCTGTTTTTT
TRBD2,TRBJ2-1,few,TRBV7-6,CASSWGGASGYNEQFF,TGTGCCAGCAGCTGGGGAGGGGCTAGCGGATACAATGAGCAGTTCTTC
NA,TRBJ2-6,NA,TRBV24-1,CATSDPIRGSGANVLTF,TGTGCCACCAGTGATCCCATCCGGGGTTCTGGGGCCAACGTCCTGACTTTC
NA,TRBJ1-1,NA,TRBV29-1,CSVLNPDRNTEAFF,TGCAGCGTCCTCAACCCCGACAGAAACACTGAAGCTTTCTTT
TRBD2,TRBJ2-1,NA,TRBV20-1,CSARGRLAGEIHGEQFF,TGCAGTGCTAGAGGAAGGCTAGCGGGAGAAATTCATGGTGAGCAGTTCTTC
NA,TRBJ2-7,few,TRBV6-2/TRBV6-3,CASSYGTYINSYEQYF,TGTGCCAGCAGTTACGGGACTTACATTAACTCCTACGAGCAGTACTTC
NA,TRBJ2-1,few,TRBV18,CASSLRLVGIGNEQFF,TGTGCCAGCTCACTGCGACTAGTCGGAATCGGGAATGAGCAGTTCTTC
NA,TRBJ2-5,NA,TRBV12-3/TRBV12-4,CASSLRPDRGTQYF,TGTGCCAGCAGTTTGAGGCCCGATCGGGGGACCCAGTACTTC
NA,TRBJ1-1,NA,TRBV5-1,CASSLGRLTEAFF,TGCGCCAGCAGCTTGGGTAGGCTGACTGAAGCTTTCTTT
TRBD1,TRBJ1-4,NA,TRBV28,CASSFLGTATNEKLFF,TGTGCCAGCAGTTTCCTCGGGACAGCCACTAATGAAAAACTGTTTTTT
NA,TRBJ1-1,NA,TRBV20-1,CSARAGANTEAFF,TGCAGTGCTAGAGCCGGGGCCAACACTGAAGCTTTCTTT
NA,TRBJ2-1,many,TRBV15,CATSRGIGTSYNEQFF,TGTGCCACCAGCAGAGGAATCGGGACGTCTTACAATGAGCAGTTCTTC
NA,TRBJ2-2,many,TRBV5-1,CASSLGDSYTGELFF,TGCGCCAGCAGCTTGGGCGACTCTTACACCGGGGAGCTGTTTTTT
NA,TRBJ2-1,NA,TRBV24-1,CATSDLGGNNEQFF,TGTGCCACCAGTGATTTGGGAGGTAACAATGAGCAGTTCTTC
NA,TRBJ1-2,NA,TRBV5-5,CASSLALGSYGYTF,TGTGCCAGCAGCTTGGCCCTTGGGTCGTATGGCTACACCTTC
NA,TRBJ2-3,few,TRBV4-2,CASRNRGGGIRTDTQYF,TGTGCCAGCAGAAATCGAGGCGGGGGCATCCGCACAGATACGCAGTATTTT
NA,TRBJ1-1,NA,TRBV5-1,CASSALGVNTEAFF,TGCGCCAGCAGCGCGCTTGGGGTGAACACTGAAGCTTTCTTT
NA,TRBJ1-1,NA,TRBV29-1,CSGAGAMNTEAFF,TGCAGCGGTGCAGGAGCTATGAACACTGAAGCTTTCTTT
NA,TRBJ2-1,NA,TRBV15,CATSGSPVGEQFF,TGTGCCACCAGCGGATCCCCGGTGGGTGAGCAGTTCTTC
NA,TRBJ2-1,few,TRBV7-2,CASSLGMGQGYNEQFF,TGTGCCAGCAGCTTAGGTATGGGTCAGGGATACAATGAGCAGTTCTTC
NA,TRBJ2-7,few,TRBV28,CASSTQTTTSYEQYF,TGTGCCAGCAGTACACAGACTACCACCTCCTACGAGCAGTACTTC
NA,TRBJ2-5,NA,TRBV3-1,CASSQARIQETQYF,TGTGCCAGCAGCCAAGCTAGGATCCAAGAGACCCAGTACTTC
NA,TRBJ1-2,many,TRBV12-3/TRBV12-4,CASSLRDGYTF,TGTGCCAGCAGTTTACGGGATGGCTACACCTTC
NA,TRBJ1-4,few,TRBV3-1,CASSQNSGANEKLFF,TGTGCCAGCAGCCAGAACAGTGGAGCTAATGAAAAACTGTTTTTT
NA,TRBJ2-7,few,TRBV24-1,CATSDRHEQYF,TGTGCCACCAGTGATCGACACGAGCAGTACTTC
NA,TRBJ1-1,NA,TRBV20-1,CSAESNTEAFF,TGCAGTGCCGAATCCAACACTGAAGCTTTCTTT
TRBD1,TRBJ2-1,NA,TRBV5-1,CASSLIRDRGRAYNEQFF,TGCGCCAGCAGCCTGATCCGGGACAGGGGGCGGGCCTACAATGAGCAGTTCTTC
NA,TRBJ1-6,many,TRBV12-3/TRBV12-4,CASSLDRQTPLHF,TGTGCCAGCAGTTTGGACAGACAAACACCCCTCCACTTT
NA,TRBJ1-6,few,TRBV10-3,CAISESDQGRSSPLHF,TGTGCCATCAGTGAGTCAGACCAGGGAAGGAGTTCACCCCTCCACTTT
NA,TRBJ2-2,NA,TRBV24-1,CATSDLQVRSTGELFF,TGTGCCACCAGTGATTTACAGGTTCGGAGCACCGGGGAGCTGTTTTTT
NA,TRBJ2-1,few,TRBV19,CASSRAISSYNEQFF,TGTGCCAGTAGCAGGGCCATAAGCTCCTACAATGAGCAGTTCTTC
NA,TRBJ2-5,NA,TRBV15,CATSKGGLGETQYF,TGTGCCACCAGCAAGGGGGGCCTTGGGGAGACCCAGTACTTC
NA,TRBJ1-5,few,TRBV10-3,CAISESTGPGNQPQHF,TGTGCCATCAGTGAGTCGACGGGGCCGGGCAATCAGCCCCAGCATTTT
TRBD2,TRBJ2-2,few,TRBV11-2,CASRSRGLAGEGTGELFF,TGTGCCAGCAGATCTAGAGGACTAGCGGGAGAAGGGACCGGGGAGCTGTTTTTT
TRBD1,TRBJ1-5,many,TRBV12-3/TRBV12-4,CASSLGTGFQPQHF,TGTGCCAGCAGTCTAGGGACAGGGTTTCAGCCCCAGCATTTT